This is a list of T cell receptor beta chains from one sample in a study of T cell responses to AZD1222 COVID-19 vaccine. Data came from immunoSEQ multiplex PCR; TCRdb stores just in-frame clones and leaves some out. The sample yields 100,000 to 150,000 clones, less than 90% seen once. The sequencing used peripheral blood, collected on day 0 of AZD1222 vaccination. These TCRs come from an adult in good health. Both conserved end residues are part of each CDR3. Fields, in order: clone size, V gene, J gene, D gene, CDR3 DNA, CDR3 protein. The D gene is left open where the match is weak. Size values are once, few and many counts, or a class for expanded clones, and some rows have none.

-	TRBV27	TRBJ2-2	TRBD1	TGTGCCAGCAGAACAGGGGCCGGGGAGCTGTTTTTT	CASRTGAGELFF
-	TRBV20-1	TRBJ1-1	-	TGCAGTGCTTATATGAACACTGAAGCTTTCTTT	CSAYMNTEAFF
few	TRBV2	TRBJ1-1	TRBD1	TGTGCCAGCAGGGAACAGGGGTATGAAGCTTTCTTT	CASREQGYEAFF
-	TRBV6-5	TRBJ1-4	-	TGTGCCAGCAGCAAATGGACGGCAACTAATGAAAAACTGTTTTTT	CASSKWTATNEKLFF
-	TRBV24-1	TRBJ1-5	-	TGTGCCACCAGTGATTTGGACCCCAATCAGCCCCAGCATTTT	CATSDLDPNQPQHF
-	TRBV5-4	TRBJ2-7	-	TGTGCCAGCAGCTTCGGCCTACGCGGCTACGAGCAGTACTTC	CASSFGLRGYEQYF
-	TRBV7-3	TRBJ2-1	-	TGTGCCAGCAGCTTAGGCTGGTCCTCCTACAATGAGCAGTTCTTC	CASSLGWSSYNEQFF
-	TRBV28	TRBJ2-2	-	TGTGCCAGCAGTTCACGTAGGACGGCCGCGAACACCGGGGAGCTGTTTTTT	CASSSRRTAANTGELFF
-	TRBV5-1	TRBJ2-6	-	TGCGCCAGCAGACCGGCGACCACCCTTTCTGGGGCCAACGTCCTGACTTTC	CASRPATTLSGANVLTF
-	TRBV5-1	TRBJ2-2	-	TGCGCCAGCAACGAAGGAAATTCGAACACCGGGGAGCTGTTTTTT	CASNEGNSNTGELFF
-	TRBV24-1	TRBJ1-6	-	TGTGCCACCAGTGATTTCGCTCCTAATTCACCCCTCCACTTT	CATSDFAPNSPLHF
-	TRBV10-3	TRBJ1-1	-	TGTGCCATCAGGGACAGAAGGACTGAAGCTTTCTTT	CAIRDRRTEAFF
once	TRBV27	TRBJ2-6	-	TGTGCCAGCAGCTGGAGGGCGGCGGGGGCCAACGTCCTGACTTTC	CASSWRAAGANVLTF
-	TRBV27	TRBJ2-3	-	TGTGCCAGCAGTTTATTCTGGGGAGATACGCAGTATTTT	CASSLFWGDTQYF
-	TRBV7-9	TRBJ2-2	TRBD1	TGTGCCAGCAGCTTAAGGGGACAGGACACCGGGGAGCTGTTTTTT	CASSLRGQDTGELFF
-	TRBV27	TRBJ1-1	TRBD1	TGTGCCAGCAGTCGCCGACAGGGGTTCATGAACACTGAAGCTTTCTTT	CASSRRQGFMNTEAFF
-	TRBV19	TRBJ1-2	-	TGTGCCAGTAGTATAGGCAAGGTCTCGGCCCTTCTAGGCTACACCTTC	CASSIGKVSALLGYTF
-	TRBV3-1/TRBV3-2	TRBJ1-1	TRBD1	TGTGCCAGCAGCCTTGGGACAGGGAACACTGAAGCTTTCTTT	CASSLGTGNTEAFF
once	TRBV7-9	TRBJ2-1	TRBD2	TGTGCCAGCAGCTCCCAGAGACTAGCGGGAGGGGGTGAGCAGTTCTTC	CASSSQRLAGGGEQFF
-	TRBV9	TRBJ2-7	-	TGTGCCAGCAGCGTAGGGCCAGGTCAGTACAGCTCCTACGAGCAGTACTTC	CASSVGPGQYSSYEQYF
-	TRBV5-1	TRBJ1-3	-	TGCGCCAGCAGCCCCGGACCCCCTGACTCTGGAAACACCATATATTTT	CASSPGPPDSGNTIYF
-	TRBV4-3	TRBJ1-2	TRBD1	TGCGCCAGCAGCCTAGGACAGGGTGATGACTATGGCTACACCTTC	CASSLGQGDDYGYTF
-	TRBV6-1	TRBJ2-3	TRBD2	TGTGCCAGCAGTGAGGCTAGCGGGGATAGCACAGATACGCAGTATTTT	CASSEASGDSTDTQYF
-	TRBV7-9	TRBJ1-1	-	TGTGCCAGCAGCTTAGCAGGGCCCCCGGGTGAAGCTTTCTTT	CASSLAGPPGEAFF
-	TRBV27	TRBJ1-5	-	TGTGCCAGCAGTCCCCAGCTAGGGTATAATCAGCCCCAGCATTTT	CASSPQLGYNQPQHF
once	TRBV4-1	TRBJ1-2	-	TGCGCCAGCAGCCAAGATTCCCAGCAGGGAGTATTAGGCTACACCTTC	CASSQDSQQGVLGYTF
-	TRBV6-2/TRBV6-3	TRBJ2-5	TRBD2	TGTGCCAGCAGTTACTCGATAGGGACTAGCGGGGGAGGAGAGACCCAGTACTTC	CASSYSIGTSGGGETQYF
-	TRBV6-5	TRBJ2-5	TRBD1	TGTGCCAGCCTCCAGACAGGGACGGGAGAGACCCAGTACTTC	CASLQTGTGETQYF
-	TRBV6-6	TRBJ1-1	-	TGTGCCAGCAGTTGGGAGGGGAAGGGCACTGAAGCTTTCTTT	CASSWEGKGTEAFF
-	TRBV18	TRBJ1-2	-	TGTGCCAGCTCACCAACGAACGAACCAGGGAACTATGGCTACACCTTC	CASSPTNEPGNYGYTF
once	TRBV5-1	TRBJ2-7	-	TGCGCCAGCAGCTATGGAGGTGGCGAGACCTACGAGCAGTACTTC	CASSYGGGETYEQYF